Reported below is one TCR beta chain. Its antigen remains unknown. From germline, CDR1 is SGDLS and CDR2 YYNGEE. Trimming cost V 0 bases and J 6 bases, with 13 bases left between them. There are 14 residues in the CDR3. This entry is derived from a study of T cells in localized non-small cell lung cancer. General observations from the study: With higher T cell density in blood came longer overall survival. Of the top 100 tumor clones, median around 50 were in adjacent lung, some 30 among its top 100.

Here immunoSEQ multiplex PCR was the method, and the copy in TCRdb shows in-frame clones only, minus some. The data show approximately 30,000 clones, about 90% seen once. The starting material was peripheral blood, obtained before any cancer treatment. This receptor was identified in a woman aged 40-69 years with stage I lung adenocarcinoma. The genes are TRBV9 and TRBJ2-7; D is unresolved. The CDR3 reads CASSVENNPTEQYF. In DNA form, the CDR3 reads TGTGCCAGCAGCGTAGAGAACAACCCTACCGAGCAGTACTTC.